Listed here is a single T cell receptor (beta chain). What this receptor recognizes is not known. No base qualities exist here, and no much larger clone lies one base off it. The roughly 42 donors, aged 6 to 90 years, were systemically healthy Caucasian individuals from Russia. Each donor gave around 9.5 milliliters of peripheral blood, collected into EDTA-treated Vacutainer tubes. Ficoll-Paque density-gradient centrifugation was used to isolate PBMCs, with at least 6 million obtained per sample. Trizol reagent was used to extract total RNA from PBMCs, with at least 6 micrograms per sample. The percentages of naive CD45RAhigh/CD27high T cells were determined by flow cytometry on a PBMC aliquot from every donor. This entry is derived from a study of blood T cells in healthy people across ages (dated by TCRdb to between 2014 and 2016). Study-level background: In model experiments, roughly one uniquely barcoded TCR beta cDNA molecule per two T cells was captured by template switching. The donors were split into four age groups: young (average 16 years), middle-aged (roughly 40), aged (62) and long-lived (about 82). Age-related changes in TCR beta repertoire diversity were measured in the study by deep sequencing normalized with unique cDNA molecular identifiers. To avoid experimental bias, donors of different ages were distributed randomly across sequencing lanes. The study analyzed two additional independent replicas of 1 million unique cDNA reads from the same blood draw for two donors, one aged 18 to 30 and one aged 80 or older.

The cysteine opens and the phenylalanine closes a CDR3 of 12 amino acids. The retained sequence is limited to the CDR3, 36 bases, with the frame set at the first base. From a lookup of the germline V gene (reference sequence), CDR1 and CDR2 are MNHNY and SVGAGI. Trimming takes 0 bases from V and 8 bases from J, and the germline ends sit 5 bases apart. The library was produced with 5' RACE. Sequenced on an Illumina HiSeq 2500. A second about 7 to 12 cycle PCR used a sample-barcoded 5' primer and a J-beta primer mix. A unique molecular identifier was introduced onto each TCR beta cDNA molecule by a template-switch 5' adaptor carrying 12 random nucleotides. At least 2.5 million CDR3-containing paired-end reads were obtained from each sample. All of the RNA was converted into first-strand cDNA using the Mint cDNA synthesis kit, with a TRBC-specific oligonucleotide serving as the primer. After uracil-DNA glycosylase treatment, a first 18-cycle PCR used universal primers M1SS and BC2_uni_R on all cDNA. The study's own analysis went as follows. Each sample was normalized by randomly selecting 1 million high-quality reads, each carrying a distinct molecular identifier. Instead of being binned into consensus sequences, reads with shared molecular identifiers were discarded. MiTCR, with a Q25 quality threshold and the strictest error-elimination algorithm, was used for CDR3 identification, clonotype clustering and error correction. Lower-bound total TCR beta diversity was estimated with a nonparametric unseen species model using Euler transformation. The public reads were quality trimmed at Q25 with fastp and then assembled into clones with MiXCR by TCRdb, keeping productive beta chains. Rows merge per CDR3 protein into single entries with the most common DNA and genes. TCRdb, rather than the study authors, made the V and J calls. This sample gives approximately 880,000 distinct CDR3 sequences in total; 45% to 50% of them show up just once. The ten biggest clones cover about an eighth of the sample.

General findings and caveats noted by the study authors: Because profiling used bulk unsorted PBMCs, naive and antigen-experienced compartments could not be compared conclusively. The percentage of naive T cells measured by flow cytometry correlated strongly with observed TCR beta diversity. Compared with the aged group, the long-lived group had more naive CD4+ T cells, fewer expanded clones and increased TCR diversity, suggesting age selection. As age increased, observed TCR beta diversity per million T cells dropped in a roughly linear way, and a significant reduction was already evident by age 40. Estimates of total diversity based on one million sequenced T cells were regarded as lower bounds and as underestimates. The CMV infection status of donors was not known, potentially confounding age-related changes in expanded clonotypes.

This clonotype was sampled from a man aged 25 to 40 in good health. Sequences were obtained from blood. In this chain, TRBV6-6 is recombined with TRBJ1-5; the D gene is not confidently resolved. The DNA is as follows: TGTGCCAGCAGTTACTCGATTGAGCCCCAGCATTTT. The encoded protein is CASSYSIEPQHF.